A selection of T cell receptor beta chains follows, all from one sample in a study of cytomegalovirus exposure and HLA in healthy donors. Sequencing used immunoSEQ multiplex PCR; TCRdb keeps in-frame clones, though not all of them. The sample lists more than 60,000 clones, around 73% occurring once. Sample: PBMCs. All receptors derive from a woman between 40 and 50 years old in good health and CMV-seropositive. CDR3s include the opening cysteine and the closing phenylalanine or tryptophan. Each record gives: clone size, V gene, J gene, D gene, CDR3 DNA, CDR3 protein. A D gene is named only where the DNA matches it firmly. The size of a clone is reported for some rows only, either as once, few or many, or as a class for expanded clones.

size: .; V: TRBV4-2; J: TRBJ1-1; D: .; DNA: TGTGCCAGCAGCCCCGACTTTGGGAACACTGAAGCTTTCTTT; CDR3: CASSPDFGNTEAFF
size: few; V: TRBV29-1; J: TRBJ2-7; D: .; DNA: TGCAGCGTTGAAGATTGGGGCAGGGCCGCGGACTTC; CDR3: CSVEDWGRAADF
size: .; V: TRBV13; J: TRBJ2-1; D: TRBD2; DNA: TGTGCCAGCAGCCCATTACTAGCGGGGGCCCCCCGGGGGAATGAGCAGTTCTTC; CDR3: CASSPLLAGAPRGNEQFF
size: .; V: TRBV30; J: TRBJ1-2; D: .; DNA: TGTGCCTGGGGACAGACCAACTATGGCTACACCTTC; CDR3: CAWGQTNYGYTF
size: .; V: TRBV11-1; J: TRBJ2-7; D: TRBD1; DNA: TGTGCCAGCAGCTTAGAGGAGGGGACAGGACTCTACGAGCAGTACTTC; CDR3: CASSLEEGTGLYEQYF
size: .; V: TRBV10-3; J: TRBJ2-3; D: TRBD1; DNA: TGTGCCATCAGGAGGGGGCTCAGCACAGATACGCAGTATTTT; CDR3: CAIRRGLSTDTQYF
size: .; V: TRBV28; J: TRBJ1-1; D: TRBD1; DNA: TGTGCCAGCGCCGACAGGGGTGGTACTGAAGCTTTCTTT; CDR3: CASADRGGTEAFF
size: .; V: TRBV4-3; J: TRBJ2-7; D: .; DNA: TGCGCCAGCAGCCAAATCCCAGGGGAGAACGAGCAGTACTTC; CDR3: CASSQIPGENEQYF
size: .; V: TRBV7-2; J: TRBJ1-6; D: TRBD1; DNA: TGTGCCAGCAGCTTATCAGGGGGCGGTTATAATTCACCCCTCCACTTT; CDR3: CASSLSGGGYNSPLHF
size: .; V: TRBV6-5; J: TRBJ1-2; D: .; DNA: TGTGCCAGCAGTTACTCTATGGGCAGCTATGGCTACACCTTC; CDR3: CASSYSMGSYGYTF